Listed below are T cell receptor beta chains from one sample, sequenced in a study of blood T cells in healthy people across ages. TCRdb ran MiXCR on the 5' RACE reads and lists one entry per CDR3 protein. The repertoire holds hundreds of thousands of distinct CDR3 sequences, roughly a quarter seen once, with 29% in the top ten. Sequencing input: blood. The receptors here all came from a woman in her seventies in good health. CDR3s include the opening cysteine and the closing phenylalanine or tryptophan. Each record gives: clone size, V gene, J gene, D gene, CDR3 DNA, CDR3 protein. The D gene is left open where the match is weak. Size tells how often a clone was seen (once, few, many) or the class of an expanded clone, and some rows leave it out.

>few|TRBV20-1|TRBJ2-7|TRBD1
TGCAGTGCTAGAGATCCCAGGACAGGGAAAGACGAGCAGTACTTC
CSARDPRTGKDEQYF
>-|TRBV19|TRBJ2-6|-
TGTGCCAGTAGTAGGCTCTCTGGGGCCAACGTCCTGACTTTC
CASSRLSGANVLTF
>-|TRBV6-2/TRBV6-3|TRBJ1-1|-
TGTGCCAGCAGTTTACAGTTGAACACTGAAGCTTTCTTT
CASSLQLNTEAFF
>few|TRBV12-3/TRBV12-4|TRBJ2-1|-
TGTGCCAGCAGGACCAACAACTACTCCTACAATGAGCAGTTCTTC
CASRTNNYSYNEQFF
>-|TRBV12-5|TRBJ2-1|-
TGTGCTAGTGGTTTGTTCCAGGGGGGCAATGAGCAGTTCTTC
CASGLFQGGNEQFF
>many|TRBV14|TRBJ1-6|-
TGTGCCAGCAGCCAAGGTTCACCCCTCCACTTT
CASSQGSPLHF
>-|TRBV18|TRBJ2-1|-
TGTGCCAGTTCACCACTTCCACACAATGAGCAGTTCTTC
CASSPLPHNEQFF
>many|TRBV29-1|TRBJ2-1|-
TGCAGCGTTAGTCGGGAGAGCTACAATGAGCAGTTCTTC
CSVSRESYNEQFF
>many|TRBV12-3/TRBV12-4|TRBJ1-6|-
TGTGCCAGCAGTTTTCGGTACGGGGTCGAAAATTCACCCCTCCACTTT
CASSFRYGVENSPLHF
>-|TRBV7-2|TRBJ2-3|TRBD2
TGTGCCAGCAGCTTAGAGCTAGCGGGAGGGTCGAGCACAGATACGCAGTATTTT
CASSLELAGGSSTDTQYF
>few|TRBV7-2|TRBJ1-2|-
TGTGCCAGCAGCTTAAGTGTGCGAGACTATGGCTACACCTTC
CASSLSVRDYGYTF
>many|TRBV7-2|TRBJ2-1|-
TGTGCCAGCAGCTTACTAAATGAGCAGTTCTTC
CASSLLNEQFF
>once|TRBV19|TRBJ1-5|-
TGTGCCAGTAGTATAGATGGTCAGCCCCAGCATTTT
CASSIDGQPQHF
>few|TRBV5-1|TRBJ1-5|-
TGCGCCAGCAGAAAAGAGGGGGGTAATCAGCCCCAGCATTTT
CASRKEGGNQPQHF
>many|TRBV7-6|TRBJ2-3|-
TGTGCCAGCAGTCCCGGGAGCCCAGATACGCAGTATTTT
CASSPGSPDTQYF